This TCR beta chain was identified in a study of identical twins (dated by TCRdb to the mid-2010s). Describing the broader study: TCR alpha and beta repertoires from monozygotic twins, unrelated adults of various ages and cord blood were deep-sequenced to test whether fetal clonotypes persist. Replicate twin experiments were performed at different times using different library preparation protocols to rule out contamination. General findings and caveats noted by the study authors: Out-of-frame TCR alpha sequences shared between twins showed an excess of low generation-probability sequences compared with coincidental sharing between unrelated individuals. Invariant T cells such as MAIT and iNKT could partly confound zero-insertion analyses, though diverse VJ usage argued against this for most clonotypes. In monozygotic twins, recombination models systematically underestimated out-of-frame TCR alpha sharing, but the models matched the sharing seen between unrelated individuals. Fewer insertions were carried by abundant cord blood beta clonotypes; a weaker similar trend was observed in young adult naive repertoires, while no such trend was observed in memory repertoires. Because the same donors could not be followed over many years, the conclusions depended on cross-sectional statistical analysis. In beta out-of-frame sequences, excess twin sharing was weaker, because having fewer shared sequences lowered the signal-to-noise ratio.

All donors were healthy Caucasians. The twin cohort comprised three pairs of female monozygotic twins, all aged about 18 to 30 years. Miltenyi CD45RO+ enrichment and human naive T-cell isolation kits were used to isolate memory (CD45RO+) and naive T cells from PBMC. Receptor libraries were prepared by 5' RACE. Sequenced using an Illumina HiSeq 2000. A universal primer binding site was introduced by template switching, and a unique molecular identifier was present in the final cDNA, enabling accurate counting of TCR cDNA molecules. Specific primers in the conserved constant-segment region were used to synthesize first-strand cDNA for TCR alpha and beta chains. To control for contamination, every cDNA library carried two barcodes: a SMART-Mk sample barcode plus Illumina barcodes. TruSeq adapter sequences, together with Illumina sample barcodes, were added in two successive PCR steps. Sequencing of the TCR alpha and beta cDNA libraries was done on the Illumina HiSeq platform using custom primers. Regarding the original processing steps: MiGEC was used to process raw reads and extract unique molecular identifiers, and MiXCR was used to find CDR3 positions. Recombination models were inferred per individual with the repgenHMM and IGoR tools using an EM algorithm. Shared clonotypes were analyzed with the tcR package in R, and sharing was normalized by the product of cloneset sizes. Out-of-frame nonproductive sequences were analyzed to study raw recombination free of thymic and clonal selection effects. TCRdb took the public reads, trimmed them with fastp at Q25, ran MiXCR for clone calling and kept in-frame beta chains. Rows are unified per CDR3 protein, each entry keeping the most common DNA and genes. The authors' filters were not applied to this entry. This sample comprises 200,000 to 250,000 distinct CDR3 sequences, about 7% of them detected only once. The top ten clones comprise roughly 3.9% of the sample.

Of note for this clonotype: This clone's antigen is unknown. Base qualities are not at hand, and no much larger clone is one base apart.

V is reduced by 1 base and J by 0 bases, leaving a spacing of 10 bases between them. From the germline V gene, CDR1 is SGHVS and CDR2 is FQNEAQ. From cysteine to phenylalanine, the CDR3 is 17 amino acids long. CDR3 DNA only is kept here, 51 bases in frame from base 1. These records were also assigned to another study, of yellow fever vaccine responses in identical twins. From that second study: According to the authors, the vaccine-induced T cell response in identical twins seemed to be partly convergent and partly specific to each individual. Focusing on identical twins, the study followed the T cell clones that responded to the vaccine, and did so with precision.

The specimen was memory (CD45RO+) T cells sorted from blood. The cell subset or site label here, explained by the study, means: CD45RO+ enriched T cells. This TCR was sampled from a young woman in good health. The chain was built from TRBV7-8 and TRBJ2-6, with the identity of the D gene unclear. The CDR3 has the sequence CASSLDRMYSGANVLTF. The nucleotide sequence reads as follows: TGTGCCAGCAGCTTAGATCGGATGTACTCTGGGGCCAACGTCCTGACTTTC.